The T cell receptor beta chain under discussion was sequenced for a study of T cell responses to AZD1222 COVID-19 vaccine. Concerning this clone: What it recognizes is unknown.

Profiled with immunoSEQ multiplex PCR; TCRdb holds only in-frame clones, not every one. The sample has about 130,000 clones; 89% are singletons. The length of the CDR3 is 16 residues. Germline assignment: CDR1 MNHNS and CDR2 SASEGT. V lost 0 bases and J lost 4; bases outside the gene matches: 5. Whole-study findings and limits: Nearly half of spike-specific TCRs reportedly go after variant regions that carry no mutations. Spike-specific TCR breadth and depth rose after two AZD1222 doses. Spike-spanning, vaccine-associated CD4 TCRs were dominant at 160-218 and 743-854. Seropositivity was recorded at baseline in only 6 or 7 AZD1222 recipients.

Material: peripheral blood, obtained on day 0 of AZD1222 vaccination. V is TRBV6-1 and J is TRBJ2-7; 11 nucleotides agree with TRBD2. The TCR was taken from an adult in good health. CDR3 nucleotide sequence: TGTGCCAGCAGTGAAGCAATCGGGACTAGCGGTTACGAGCAGTACTTC. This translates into CASSEAIGTSGYEQYF.